The rows below give T cell receptor beta chains drawn from one sample of a study of T cell changes during pregnancy in multiple sclerosis. Measured with immunoSEQ multiplex PCR; TCRdb has only the in-frame clones, and not every one. The sample lists roughly 29,000 clones; about 92% were seen once. Sequenced here: CD8+ T cells from peripheral blood mononuclear cells, sampled before pregnancy. The receptors were sampled from a female donor with multiple sclerosis, enrolled in a pregnancy study. Each CDR3 is given with its conserved first and last residue. D genes are given only for firm matches. The size of a clone is reported for some rows only, either as once, few or many, or as a class for expanded clones.

J gene,V gene,clone size,D gene,CDR3 protein,CDR3 DNA
TRBJ2-5,TRBV28,.,TRBD1,CASTQTGTGLKETQYF,TGTGCCAGCACTCAAACCGGGACAGGGCTCAAAGAGACCCAGTACTTC
TRBJ1-1,TRBV19,.,.,CASSASLTTEAFF,TGTGCCAGTTCAGCTAGCCTGACCACTGAAGCTTTCTTT
TRBJ2-7,TRBV4-1,.,.,CASSHKEGYEQYF,TGCGCCAGCAGCCACAAAGAGGGATACGAGCAGTACTTC
TRBJ1-1,TRBV5-1,.,.,CASSLRVENTEAFF,TGCGCCAGCAGCCTGAGGGTCGAGAACACTGAAGCTTTCTTT
TRBJ2-7,TRBV30,once,TRBD1,CAWRTGYEQYF,TGTGCCTGGCGGACAGGATACGAGCAGTACTTC
TRBJ2-1,TRBV7-9,.,TRBD2,CASSLNGGSGSNEQFF,TGTGCCAGCAGCTTAAACGGAGGTAGCGGGAGCAATGAGCAGTTCTTC
TRBJ2-1,TRBV7-2,.,.,CASSLAAPLGKGEYEQFF,TGTGCCAGCAGCTTAGCGGCGCCCCTCGGCAAGGGGGAATATGAGCAGTTCTTC
TRBJ1-6,TRBV7-2,.,.,CASSPDSRGNSPLHF,TGTGCCAGCAGCCCGGACAGCCGAGGGAATTCACCCCTCCACTTT
TRBJ1-2,TRBV2,.,TRBD1,CASSEFGTGVMDGYTF,TGTGCCAGCAGTGAATTTGGGACAGGGGTTATGGATGGCTACACCTTC
TRBJ1-2,TRBV5-4,.,TRBD1,CASSPRQGNYGYTF,TGTGCCAGCAGCCCACGACAGGGTAACTATGGCTACACCTTC
TRBJ2-1,TRBV11-2,.,TRBD2,CASSSPLAGDNEQFF,TGTGCCAGCAGCTCCCCTCTAGCGGGTGACAATGAGCAGTTCTTC
TRBJ2-5,TRBV4-3,.,TRBD2,CASSQDAGGQETQYF,TGCGCCAGCAGCCAAGATGCGGGGGGGCAAGAGACCCAGTACTTC
TRBJ2-2,TRBV11-2,.,TRBD2,CASSLSGGEGTGELFF,TGTGCCAGCAGCTTAAGCGGGGGGGAGGGCACCGGGGAGCTGTTTTTT
TRBJ2-3,TRBV27,once,TRBD2,CASSPLRTSGAGDTQYF,TGTGCCAGCAGTCCCCTGCGGACTAGCGGGGCCGGGGATACGCAGTATTTT
TRBJ2-5,TRBV6-1,once,.,CASSRRGRDLETQYF,TGTGCCAGCAGCCGAAGGGGTAGAGATTTAGAGACCCAGTACTTC
TRBJ2-7,TRBV14,.,.,CASSPWTGSYEQYF,TGTGCCAGCAGCCCCTGGACGGGGTCCTACGAGCAGTACTTC
TRBJ2-7,TRBV4-1,once,TRBD2,CASSHFSGGLDEQYF,TGCGCCAGCAGCCATTTCAGCGGGGGGTTGGACGAGCAGTACTTC
TRBJ2-1,TRBV29-1,.,.,CSATYRHQAPGNEQFF,TGCAGCGCCACCTACAGGCACCAAGCCCCAGGGAATGAGCAGTTCTTC
TRBJ2-1,TRBV7-9,.,TRBD2,CASSFSGGPDNEQFF,TGTGCCAGCAGCTTTAGCGGGGGGCCAGACAATGAGCAGTTCTTC
TRBJ1-4,TRBV7-6,.,TRBD1,CASSLAIRGRYEKLFF,TGTGCCAGCAGCTTAGCGATTAGGGGGCGTTATGAAAAACTGTTTTTT
TRBJ2-7,TRBV21-1,once,.,CASSSFTPDSSYEQYF,TGTGCCAGCAGCAGCTTTACCCCGGACAGCTCCTACGAGCAGTACTTC
TRBJ1-5,TRBV7-8,.,TRBD1,CASSIWDRVTNQPQHF,TGTGCCAGCAGCATTTGGGACAGGGTAACCAATCAGCCCCAGCATTTT
TRBJ2-7,TRBV7-9,.,TRBD2,CASSATSGRAVEQYF,TGTGCCAGCAGCGCGACTAGCGGGAGGGCCGTCGAGCAGTACTTC
TRBJ2-1,TRBV6-1,.,TRBD1,CASSETGTREQFF,TGTGCCAGCAGTGAGACAGGGACGAGGGAGCAGTTCTTC
TRBJ1-5,TRBV28,.,.,CASSLGRGSNQPQHF,TGTGCCAGCAGTTTAGGGAGAGGCAGCAATCAGCCCCAGCATTTT
TRBJ2-2,TRBV27,.,TRBD2,CASSPVAGGMAGELFF,TGTGCCAGCAGTCCCGTAGCGGGAGGGATGGCCGGGGAGCTGTTTTTT
TRBJ1-2,TRBV28,.,.,CASSFRANYGYTF,TGTGCCAGCAGTTTCAGGGCTAACTATGGCTACACCTTC
TRBJ2-7,TRBV2,.,.,CASRGLEMEEQYF,TGTGCCAGCAGAGGACTGGAAATGGAAGAGCAGTACTTC
TRBJ2-1,TRBV7-9,.,.,CASSSQGSNEQFF,TGTGCCAGCAGCTCCCAGGGGAGCAATGAGCAGTTCTTC
TRBJ2-2,TRBV14,once,TRBD2,CASSRWAGGYTGELFF,TGTGCCAGCAGCCGCTGGGCGGGAGGGTACACCGGGGAGCTGTTTTTT
TRBJ1-3,TRBV19,.,.,CASSIFYDGNTIYF,TGTGCCAGTAGTATCTTCTATGATGGAAACACCATATATTTT
TRBJ2-1,TRBV10-3,.,TRBD2,CAISEVGLAAYNEQFF,TGTGCCATCAGTGAAGTTGGACTAGCGGCCTACAATGAGCAGTTCTTC
TRBJ2-7,TRBV18,.,.,CASSPPSLASSLRPYEQYF,TGTGCCAGCTCACCACCGTCTCTAGCATCGTCCCTACGACCCTACGAGCAGTACTTC
TRBJ2-1,TRBV18,.,TRBD2,CAAGGARVSYNEQFF,TGTGCGGCGGGAGGAGCCCGCGTCTCCTACAATGAGCAGTTCTTC
TRBJ2-1,TRBV27,.,.,CASSFGRGNEQFF,TGTGCCAGCAGTTTCGGAAGGGGGAATGAGCAGTTCTTC
TRBJ1-2,TRBV9,.,TRBD1,CASSSLWVGDRDVGYTF,TGTGCCAGCAGCTCTCTATGGGTGGGGGACAGGGATGTTGGCTACACCTTC
TRBJ2-7,TRBV5-1,.,TRBD2,CASSPRQGGLAGSYEQYF,TGCGCCAGCAGCCCGAGACAGGGAGGCCTAGCGGGATCCTACGAGCAGTACTTC
TRBJ2-3,TRBV5-8,.,.,CASSLGLATDTQYF,TGTGCCAGCAGCTTGGGGCTAGCGACAGATACGCAGTATTTT
TRBJ2-1,TRBV7-3,.,.,CASTIPTGRGSTYNEQFF,TGTGCCAGCACCATCCCTACAGGGCGGGGGAGTACCTACAATGAGCAGTTCTTC
TRBJ2-2,TRBV29-1,.,.,CSASGHPDTNTGELFF,TGCAGCGCCTCGGGACACCCAGACACGAACACCGGGGAGCTGTTTTTT
TRBJ1-1,TRBV4-1,.,.,CASSPRGGNTEAFF,TGCGCCAGCAGCCCCCGGGGGGGTAACACTGAAGCTTTCTTT
TRBJ2-7,TRBV28,.,TRBD2,CAGGGPYEQYF,TGTGCCGGGGGAGGGCCCTACGAGCAGTACTTC
TRBJ2-7,TRBV2,.,.,CASSEIGGSYEQYF,TGTGCCAGCAGTGAAATTGGAGGGTCCTACGAGCAGTACTTC
TRBJ2-1,TRBV12-5,.,.,CASVLEGEQFF,TGTGCTAGTGTCCTGGAGGGTGAGCAGTTCTTC
TRBJ2-5,TRBV5-5,.,TRBD1,CASSLVTGEETQYF,TGTGCCAGCAGCTTAGTAACAGGGGAGGAGACCCAGTACTTC
TRBJ2-7,TRBV5-1,.,.,CASSLFSDSSYEQYF,TGCGCCAGCAGCTTGTTTTCTGACAGCTCCTACGAGCAGTACTTC
TRBJ1-6,TRBV18,.,TRBD1,CASSPATGGASSPLHF,TGTGCCAGCTCACCAGCTACAGGGGGCGCATCCTCACCCCTCCACTTT
TRBJ2-3,TRBV5-1,.,.,CASSLAGGRSTDTQYF,TGCGCCAGCAGCTTGGCGGGGGGCCGGAGCACAGATACGCAGTATTTT
TRBJ2-1,TRBV9,.,.,CASSVEGSYNEQFF,TGTGCCAGCAGTGTTGAGGGAAGCTACAATGAGCAGTTCTTC
TRBJ2-1,TRBV7-8,.,.,CASSLESGYSRLSPDNEQFF,TGTGCCAGCAGCTTAGAGAGTGGGTACAGTCGGTTGAGTCCCGACAATGAGCAGTTCTTC
TRBJ2-4,TRBV5-8,.,.,CASSLRIAVAKNIQYF,TGTGCCAGCAGCTTGAGGATAGCGGTAGCCAAAAACATTCAGTACTTC
TRBJ1-5,TRBV28,.,TRBD1,CASSSRGSGNQPQHF,TGTGCCAGCAGTTCCAGGGGGAGTGGAAATCAGCCCCAGCATTTT
TRBJ2-1,TRBV6-1,.,.,CASSEGAGFYNEQFF,TGTGCCAGCAGTGAAGGCGCGGGATTTTACAATGAGCAGTTCTTC
TRBJ2-3,TRBV27,.,.,CASSIVQGGGPDTQYF,TGTGCCAGCAGCATCGTCCAAGGGGGGGGCCCAGATACGCAGTATTTT